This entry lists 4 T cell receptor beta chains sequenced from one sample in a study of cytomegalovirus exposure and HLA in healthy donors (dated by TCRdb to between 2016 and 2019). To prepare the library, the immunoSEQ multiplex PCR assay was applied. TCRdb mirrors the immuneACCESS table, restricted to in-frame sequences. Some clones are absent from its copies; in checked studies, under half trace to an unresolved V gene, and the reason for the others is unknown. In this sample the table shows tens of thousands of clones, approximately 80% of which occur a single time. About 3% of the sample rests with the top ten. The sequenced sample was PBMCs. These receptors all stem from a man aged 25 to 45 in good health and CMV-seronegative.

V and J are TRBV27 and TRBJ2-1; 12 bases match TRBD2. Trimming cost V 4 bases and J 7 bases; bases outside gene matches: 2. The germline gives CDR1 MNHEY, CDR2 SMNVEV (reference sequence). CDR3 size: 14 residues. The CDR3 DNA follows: TGTGCCAGCAGTTCTAGCGGGGGGGGGAATGAGCAGTTCTTC. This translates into CASSSSGGGNEQFF.

CDR3 in amino acids: CASSLALGGGETQYF. CDR3 in DNA: TGTGCCAGCAGCTTAGCGCTAGGGGGAGGGGAGACCCAGTACTTC. The V gene is TRBV7-2, the J gene TRBJ2-5, with D possibly TRBD2 on 7 matching bases. The CDR3 contains 15 residues. Trimming shortened V by 0 bases and J by 5 bases, and 13 bases separated the two germline ends. Germline CDR1 is SGHTA and CDR2 is FQGNSA.

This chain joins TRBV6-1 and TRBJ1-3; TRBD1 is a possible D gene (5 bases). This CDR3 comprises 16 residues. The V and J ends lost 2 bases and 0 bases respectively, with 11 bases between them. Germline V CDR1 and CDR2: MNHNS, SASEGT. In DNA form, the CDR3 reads TGTGCCAGCAGTGAATTTGACAGCTACTCTGGAAACACCATATATTTT. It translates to CASSEFDSYSGNTIYF.

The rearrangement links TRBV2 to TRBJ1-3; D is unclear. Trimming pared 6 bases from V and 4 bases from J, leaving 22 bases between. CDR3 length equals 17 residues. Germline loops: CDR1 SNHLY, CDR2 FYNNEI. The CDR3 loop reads CASRPTRSRASGNTIYF. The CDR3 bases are TGTGCCAGCAGACCGACCCGCTCGAGGGCGTCGGGAAACACCATATATTTT. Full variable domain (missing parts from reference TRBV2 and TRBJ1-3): EPEVTQTPSHQVTQMGQEVILRCVPISNHLYFYWYRQILGQKVEFLVSFYNNEISEKSEIFDDQFSVERPDGSNFTLKIRSTKLEDSAMYFCASRPTRSRASGNTIYFGEGSWLTVV.